This T cell receptor (beta chain) appears in the sequencing data of a study of post-analysis software for immune sequencing data. On the study more broadly: Recorded disease courses covered relapsing-remitting, secondary progressive and progressive-relapsing multiple sclerosis. Some patients had no subtype annotation. Study-wide results and limits: Five TRBV segments, including TRBV5-6, TRBV5-1 and TRBV20-1, were more frequent in patients than controls. Among multiple sclerosis patients, normalized Chao1 diversity was significantly below that of controls.

The germline CDR1 and CDR2 sequences are MDHEN and SYDVKM. The junction had 5 bases not matched to a gene; V was cut back by 2 bases and J by 7 bases. The length of the CDR3 is 13 residues. For this clonotype: What it binds is not known.

Included in the TCR beta cDNA libraries were unique molecular identifiers. Using its own MiXCR run on the PCR reads, TCRdb lists one record per CDR3 protein. The sample includes roughly 430,000 distinct CDR3 sequences, approximately 37% of them seen just once. Material: blood. The chain couples TRBV28 to TRBJ2-7; 7 bases align to TRBD1. The receptor's source is a girl aged 2 to 9 with multiple sclerosis. The CDR3 DNA follows: TGTGCCAGCAGTTTAGGGGACAGTCAGGAGCAGTACTTC. Translation gives CASSLGDSQEQYF.